These T cell receptor beta chains were read from a single sample in a study of OX40 agonist ivuxolimab in advanced cancers. Assay: immunoSEQ multiplex PCR; the TCRdb copy retains only in-frame clones and omits some. The profile shows around 80,000 clones, roughly 90% of them singletons. Sequencing used CD4+ or CD8+ T cells sorted from blood, obtained in a trial of the OX40 agonist ivuxolimab. These receptors originate from an adult with an advanced solid tumor such as melanoma, head and neck, liver or kidney cancer. Both conserved end residues are part of each CDR3. The order of the fields is V gene, D gene, J gene, clone size, CDR3 DNA, CDR3 protein. D genes are given only for firm matches. The size of a clone is reported for some rows only, either as once, few or many, or as a class for expanded clones.

v_call: TRBV18; d_call: TRBD1; j_call: TRBJ1-2; clone_size: NA; cdr3_nt: TGTGCCAGCTCACCAGTCGGGACAGGGGGCGGCTACACCTTC; cdr3_aa: CASSPVGTGGGYTF
v_call: TRBV6-5; d_call: TRBD2; j_call: TRBJ2-7; clone_size: NA; cdr3_nt: TGTGCCAGCAGTTACCAGCGGGGGACCTACGAGCAGTACTTC; cdr3_aa: CASSYQRGTYEQYF
v_call: TRBV7-2; d_call: TRBD2; j_call: TRBJ2-7; clone_size: NA; cdr3_nt: TGTGCCAGCAGCCCGGGACTAGCCTTCTCCTACGAGCAGTACTTC; cdr3_aa: CASSPGLAFSYEQYF
v_call: TRBV2; d_call: TRBD2; j_call: TRBJ2-2; clone_size: NA; cdr3_nt: TGTGCCAGCAGCTTCTGGACTAGCGGAAAGAACACCGGGGAGCTGTTTTTT; cdr3_aa: CASSFWTSGKNTGELFF
v_call: TRBV4-1; d_call: TRBD2; j_call: TRBJ2-3; clone_size: NA; cdr3_nt: TGCGCCAGCAGCCAAGATTCGGTAGCGGGAGGGACCACAGATACGCAGTATTTT; cdr3_aa: CASSQDSVAGGTTDTQYF
v_call: TRBV19; d_call: NA; j_call: TRBJ1-2; clone_size: NA; cdr3_nt: TGTGCCAGTAGTCGGATCGGGACGGAAGGCTACACCTTC; cdr3_aa: CASSRIGTEGYTF
v_call: TRBV28; d_call: NA; j_call: TRBJ2-7; clone_size: NA; cdr3_nt: TGTGCCAGCAGCCTTAGGTACGAGCAGTACTTC; cdr3_aa: CASSLRYEQYF
v_call: TRBV5-4; d_call: NA; j_call: TRBJ2-7; clone_size: NA; cdr3_nt: TGTGCCAGCAGCGCCCGGGACCCCTCCTACGAGCAGTACTTC; cdr3_aa: CASSARDPSYEQYF
v_call: TRBV28; d_call: TRBD2; j_call: TRBJ2-1; clone_size: NA; cdr3_nt: TGTGCCAGCATCCCTAGCGGCCGCCCGGGTGAGCAGTTCTTC; cdr3_aa: CASIPSGRPGEQFF
v_call: TRBV9; d_call: NA; j_call: TRBJ2-2; clone_size: NA; cdr3_nt: TGTGCCAGCAGCGTGAGGGGCCTGAACACCGGGGAGCTGTTTTTT; cdr3_aa: CASSVRGLNTGELFF
v_call: TRBV11-2; d_call: NA; j_call: TRBJ2-1; clone_size: NA; cdr3_nt: TGTGCCAGCAGCTTGGAGAGGGGCAATGAGCAGTTCTTC; cdr3_aa: CASSLERGNEQFF
v_call: TRBV5-1; d_call: TRBD1; j_call: TRBJ1-2; clone_size: NA; cdr3_nt: TGCGCCAGCAGCTTTACAGGGGATGGCTACACCTTC; cdr3_aa: CASSFTGDGYTF
v_call: TRBV6-6; d_call: NA; j_call: TRBJ2-5; clone_size: NA; cdr3_nt: TGTGCCAGCAGTTACGGGGAACGAGAGACCCAGTACTTC; cdr3_aa: CASSYGERETQYF
v_call: TRBV19; d_call: NA; j_call: TRBJ2-1; clone_size: NA; cdr3_nt: TGTGCCAGTAAACAAGGGTTGAGCTCCTACAATGAGCAGTTCTTC; cdr3_aa: CASKQGLSSYNEQFF
v_call: TRBV7-9; d_call: TRBD2; j_call: TRBJ2-7; clone_size: NA; cdr3_nt: TGTGCCAGCAGCTTAGCCTCCACTAGCGGGAGGGCCTACGAGCAGTACTTC; cdr3_aa: CASSLASTSGRAYEQYF
v_call: TRBV7-2; d_call: NA; j_call: TRBJ2-3; clone_size: NA; cdr3_nt: TGTGCCAGCAGTTTCTACAGGGACACAGATACGCAGTATTTT; cdr3_aa: CASSFYRDTDTQYF
v_call: TRBV11-2; d_call: NA; j_call: TRBJ2-3; clone_size: NA; cdr3_nt: TGTGCCAGCAGCCCAACCCCTCTAGCGATTAAAACAGATACGCAGTATTTT; cdr3_aa: CASSPTPLAIKTDTQYF
v_call: TRBV25-1; d_call: NA; j_call: TRBJ1-4; clone_size: NA; cdr3_nt: TGTGCCAGCAGTGCCCTTGAAAAACTGTTTTTT; cdr3_aa: CASSALEKLFF
v_call: TRBV30; d_call: NA; j_call: TRBJ1-1; clone_size: NA; cdr3_nt: TGTGCCTGGAGTCTGGGGGAGAACACTGAAGCTTTCTTT; cdr3_aa: CAWSLGENTEAFF
v_call: TRBV6-1; d_call: NA; j_call: TRBJ1-3; clone_size: once; cdr3_nt: TGTGCCAGCAGCCTAGGGGTTTCTGGAAACACCATATATTTT; cdr3_aa: CASSLGVSGNTIYF
v_call: TRBV6-1; d_call: NA; j_call: TRBJ1-2; clone_size: NA; cdr3_nt: TGTGCCAGCAGTGAAGCGCAGGGGCTTGGCTACACCTTC; cdr3_aa: CASSEAQGLGYTF